These T cell receptor beta chains were read from a single sample in a study of blood T cell repertoires in COVID-19. TCRdb's table, derived via immunoSEQ multiplex PCR, lists solely in-frame clones and lacks some. The sample lists 30,000 to 45,000 clones, 87% seen once, with around 7% in the top ten. The specimen was peripheral blood. All receptors come from a human donor in a cohort sampled during active COVID-19. Each CDR3 is given with its conserved first and last residue. Fields, in order: J gene, V gene, CDR3 protein.

TRBJ2-2 | TRBV24-1 | CATSDRRLQQGIRTGELFF
TRBJ1-1 | TRBV5-1 | CASSLGDLNTEAFF
TRBJ2-1 | TRBV9 | CASSAPGLTYNEQFF
TRBJ2-2 | TRBV19 | CASSNPGTKDAGGELFF
TRBJ2-1 | TRBV7-9 | CASSWTAGGLNEQFF
TRBJ2-7 | TRBV7-9 | CASSSILYEQYF
TRBJ2-3 | TRBV14 | CASSRRTRTDTQYF
TRBJ2-7 | TRBV9 | CASSVGPQRTDEQYF
TRBJ1-5 | TRBV4-1 | CASSQEGQGGNQPQHF
TRBJ2-3 | TRBV27 | CASSFLQRGPTDTQYF
TRBJ1-4 | TRBV3-1/TRBV3-2 | CASSHSGTGAEKLFF
TRBJ2-1 | TRBV5-1 | CASTRADTGTSGSYNEQFF
TRBJ2-5 | TRBV5-1 | CASSLDTQETQYF
TRBJ1-2 | TRBV9 | CASSNGTPFTNYGYTF
TRBJ1-2 | TRBV2 | CASSEGRSPSDYGYTF
TRBJ2-2 | TRBV7-3 | CASSPDRGRELFF
TRBJ2-7 | TRBV30 | CAWSVTGSGGISYEQYF
TRBJ2-7 | TRBV6-4 | CASSGHTARQYF
TRBJ1-5 | TRBV14 | CASSQDIQNNQPQHF
TRBJ1-3 | TRBV11-3 | CASSLDPDRPSGNTIYF
TRBJ1-5 | TRBV2 | CASSGDQPQHF
TRBJ2-5 | TRBV9 | CASSPQTSNTETQYF
TRBJ2-5 | TRBV29-1 | CSVEQGSTGTQYF
TRBJ1-1 | TRBV7-3 | CASSLIGGNTEAFF
TRBJ1-2 | TRBV3-1/TRBV3-2 | CASSSGTVYGYTF
TRBJ1-5 | TRBV6-5 | CASSPTRQGNQPQHF
TRBJ2-7 | TRBV5-6 | CASSSWRTGGREQYF
TRBJ1-1 | TRBV11-2 | CASSLDQGTEAFF
TRBJ1-5 | TRBV21-1 | CASSQRSRPNQPQHF
TRBJ2-7 | TRBV5-1 | CASSFERGDDEQYF
TRBJ1-1 | TRBV10-2 | CASRESGATEAFF
TRBJ1-1 | TRBV9 | CASSGRGGAGTEAFF
TRBJ2-7 | TRBV9 | CASSQVPSGGAAEQYF
TRBJ2-1 | TRBV11-2 | CASSLEWASPQFF
TRBJ1-5 | TRBV5-1 | CASSLPGRDRLNSGNQPQHF
TRBJ2-2 | TRBV6-2/TRBV6-3 | CASSYPSGMGPGELFF
TRBJ1-2 | TRBV25-1 | CASSGQGAVGYTF
TRBJ2-5 | TRBV11-2 | CASSLDGSDRVWETQYF
TRBJ2-1 | TRBV20-1 | CSASPLSGSPYNEQFF
TRBJ2-1 | TRBV6-5 | CASSYAQGEYNEQFF
TRBJ2-1 | TRBV5-1 | CASSYDGPYNEQFF
TRBJ2-7 | TRBV6-4 | CACGLAGYEQYF
TRBJ1-6 | TRBV7-2 | CASSLGQGISPLHF
TRBJ2-3 | TRBV7-2 | CASSLATSGRVSTQYF
TRBJ2-1 | TRBV5-1 | CASSLDPDRVYEQFF
TRBJ2-7 | TRBV28 | CASSFAQGAYEQYF
TRBJ2-7 | TRBV10-3 | CATRELYEQYF
TRBJ1-2 | TRBV19 | CASTRVPYGYTF